This T cell receptor beta chain was obtained from a study of control samples from healthy donors and cancer patients. V was clipped by 10 bases and J by 0 bases, with 21 bases between them. The CDR3 length is 17 residues. CDR1 and CDR2 from the germline V gene are SGHAT and FQNNGV. Libraries were prepared by immunoSEQ multiplex PCR; TCRdb keeps only in-frame clonotypes and omits some of them. The data hold some 7,300 clones, with roughly 80% observed a single time. The rearrangement joins TRBV11-2 to TRBJ2-2; D tentatively fits TRBD1 or TRBD2 (6 bases each). Sequencing input: formalin-fixed, paraffin-embedded tissue. The clonotype was recovered from a male donor with melanoma. The CDR3 coding sequence is TGTGCCACCCGAAGGGGGGCGCCCGCTACGAACACCGGGGAGCTGTTTTTT. It encodes CATRRGAPATNTGELFF.